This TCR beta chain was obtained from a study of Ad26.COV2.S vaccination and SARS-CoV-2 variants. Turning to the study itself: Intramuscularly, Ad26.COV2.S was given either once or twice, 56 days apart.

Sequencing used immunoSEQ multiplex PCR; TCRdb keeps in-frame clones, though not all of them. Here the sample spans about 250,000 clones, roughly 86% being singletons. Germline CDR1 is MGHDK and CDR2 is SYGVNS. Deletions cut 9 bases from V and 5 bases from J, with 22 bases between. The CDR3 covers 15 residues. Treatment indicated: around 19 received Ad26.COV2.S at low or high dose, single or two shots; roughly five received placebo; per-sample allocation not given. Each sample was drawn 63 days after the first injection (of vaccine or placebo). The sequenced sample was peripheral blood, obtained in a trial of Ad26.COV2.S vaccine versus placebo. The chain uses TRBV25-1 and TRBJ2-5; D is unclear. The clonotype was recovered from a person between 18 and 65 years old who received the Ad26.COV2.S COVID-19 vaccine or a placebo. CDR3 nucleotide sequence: TGTGCCAGAGGTATGGGCTTACCAGACACGGAGACCCAGTACTTC. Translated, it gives CARGMGLPDTETQYF. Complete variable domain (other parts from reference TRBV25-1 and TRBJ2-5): EADIYQTPRYLVIGTGKKITLECSQTMGHDKMYWYQQDPGMELHLIHYSYGVNSTEKGDLSSESTVSRIRTEHFPLTLESARPSHTSQYLCARGMGLPDTETQYFGPGTRLLVL.